This T cell receptor (beta chain) is from a study of shared clonotypes between healthy human individuals. Overall study findings and caveats: The study generally estimated greater richness for naive than memory subsets. Non-shared clonotypes displayed generation probabilities falling below those of clonotypes present in all four donors. Tissue TCR repertoires likely differ from these blood-only repertoires.

Here immunoSEQ multiplex PCR was the method, and the copy in TCRdb shows in-frame clones only, minus some. In the table there are millions of clones, 85% to 95% of which are singletons. A remark on this clone: Its antigen is currently unknown.

What was sequenced was naive CD4+ T cells sorted from blood. As for subset: CD45RA+ positively selected. This receptor was taken from a man aged 18 to 30 in good health.

This CDR3 reads CASSYRVTGELFF. The DNA for the CDR3 is TGTGCCAGCAGCTACAGGGTTACCGGGGAGCTGTTTTTT. The gene calls are TRBV7-9 and TRBJ2-2, with D tentatively TRBD1 (6 bases). V dropped 4 bases and J dropped 5 bases, with 8 bases sitting between them. Germline V gene lookup returns CDR1 SEHNR and CDR2 FQNEAQ (reference sequence). The CDR3 covers 13 residues.